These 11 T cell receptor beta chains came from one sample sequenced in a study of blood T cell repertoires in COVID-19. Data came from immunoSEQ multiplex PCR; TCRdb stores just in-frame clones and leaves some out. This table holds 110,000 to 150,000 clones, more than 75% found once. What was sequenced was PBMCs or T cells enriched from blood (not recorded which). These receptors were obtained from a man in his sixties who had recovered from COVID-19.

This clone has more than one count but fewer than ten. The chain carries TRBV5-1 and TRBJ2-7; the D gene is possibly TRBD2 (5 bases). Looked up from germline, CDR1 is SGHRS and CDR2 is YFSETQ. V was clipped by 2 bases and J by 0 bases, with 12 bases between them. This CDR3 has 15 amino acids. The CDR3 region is CASSFGLPSSYEQYF. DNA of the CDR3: TGCGCCAGCAGCTTTGGACTTCCGAGCTCCTACGAGCAGTACTTC.

CDR3: CATQAGTGVYEQYF. The CDR3 DNA sequence: TGTGCCACCCAAGCAGGGACAGGGGTCTACGAGCAGTACTTC. The V gene is TRBV3-1 (or the pseudogene TRBV3-2), the J gene TRBJ2-7; 10 bases align to TRBD1. The length of the CDR3 is 14 residues. In germline, CDR1 is LGHDT, CDR2 YNNKEL (reference sequence). J was trimmed by 3 bases and V by 10 bases; bases with no gene match: 9.

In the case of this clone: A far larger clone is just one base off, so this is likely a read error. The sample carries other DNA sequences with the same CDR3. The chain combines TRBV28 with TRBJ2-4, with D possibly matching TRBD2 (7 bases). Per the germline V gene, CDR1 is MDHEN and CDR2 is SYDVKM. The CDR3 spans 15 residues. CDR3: CASGSRGGPKNIQYF. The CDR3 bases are TGCGCCAGCGGATCGAGGGGGGGGCCCAAAAACATTCAGTACTTC.

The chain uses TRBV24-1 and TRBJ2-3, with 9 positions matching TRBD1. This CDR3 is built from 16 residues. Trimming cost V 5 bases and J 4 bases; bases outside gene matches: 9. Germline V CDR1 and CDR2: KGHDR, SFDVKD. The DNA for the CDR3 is TGTGCCACCAGTGGTAGGGGACAGGGATTCGCAGATACGCAGTATTTT. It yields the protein CATSGRGQGFADTQYF.

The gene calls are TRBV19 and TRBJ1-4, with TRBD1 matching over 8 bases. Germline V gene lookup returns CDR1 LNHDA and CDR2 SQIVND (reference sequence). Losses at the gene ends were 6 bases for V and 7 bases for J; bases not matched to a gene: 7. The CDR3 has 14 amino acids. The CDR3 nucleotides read TGTGCCAGTAGCGCTGGACAGGGCGGTGAAAAACTGTTTTTT. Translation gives CASSAGQGGEKLFF.

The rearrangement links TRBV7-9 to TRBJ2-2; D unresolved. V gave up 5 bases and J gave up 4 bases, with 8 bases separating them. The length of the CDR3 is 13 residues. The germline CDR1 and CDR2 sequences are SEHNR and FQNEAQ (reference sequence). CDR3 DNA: TGTGCCAGCAGCCGTTTGAGCACCGGGGAGCTGTTTTTT. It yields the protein CASSRLSTGELFF.

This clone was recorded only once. CDR3 protein: CASRTGGSGANVLTF. In DNA form, the CDR3 reads TGTGCCAGCAGGACAGGGGGCTCTGGGGCCAACGTCCTGACTTTC. This sequence joins TRBV27 and TRBJ2-6; 9 positions agree with TRBD1. Trimming cost V 6 bases and J 0 bases; bases outside gene matches: 0. CDR1 is MNHEY, CDR2 SMNVEV, per germline (reference sequence). This CDR3 is 15 amino acids long.

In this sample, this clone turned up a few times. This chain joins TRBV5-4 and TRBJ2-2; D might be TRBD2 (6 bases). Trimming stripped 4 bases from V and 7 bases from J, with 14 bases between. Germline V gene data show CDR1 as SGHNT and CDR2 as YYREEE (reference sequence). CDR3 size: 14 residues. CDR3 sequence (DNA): TGTGCCAGCAGCCAGGGAGGCCTGGGCGGGGAGCTGTTTTTT. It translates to CASSQGGLGGELFF.

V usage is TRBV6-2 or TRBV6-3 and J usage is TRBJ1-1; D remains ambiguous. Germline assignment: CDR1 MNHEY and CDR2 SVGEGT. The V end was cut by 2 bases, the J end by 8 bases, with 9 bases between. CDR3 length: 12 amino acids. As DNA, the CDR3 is TGTGCCAGCAGTTACGGAGGATTAGAAGCTTTCTTT. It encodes CASSYGGLEAFF.

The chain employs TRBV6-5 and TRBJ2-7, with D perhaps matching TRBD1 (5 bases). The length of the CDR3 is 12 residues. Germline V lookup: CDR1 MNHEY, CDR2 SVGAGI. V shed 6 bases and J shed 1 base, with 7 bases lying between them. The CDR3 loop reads CASSHRSYEQYF. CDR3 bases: TGTGCCAGCAGCCACAGGTCCTACGAGCAGTACTTC.

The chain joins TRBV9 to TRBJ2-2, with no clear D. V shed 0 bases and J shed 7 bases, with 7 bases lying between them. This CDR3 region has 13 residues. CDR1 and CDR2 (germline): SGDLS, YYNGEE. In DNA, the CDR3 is TGTGCCAGCAGCGTAGTGGGCGACGGGGAGCTGTTTTTT. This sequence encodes CASSVVGDGELFF. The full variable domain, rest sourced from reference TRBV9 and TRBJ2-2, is DSGVTQTPKHLITATGQRVTLRCSPRSGDLSVYWYQQSLDQGLQFLIQYYNGEERAKGNILERFSAQQFPDLHSELNLSSLELGDSALYFCASSVVGDGELFFGEGSRLTVL.